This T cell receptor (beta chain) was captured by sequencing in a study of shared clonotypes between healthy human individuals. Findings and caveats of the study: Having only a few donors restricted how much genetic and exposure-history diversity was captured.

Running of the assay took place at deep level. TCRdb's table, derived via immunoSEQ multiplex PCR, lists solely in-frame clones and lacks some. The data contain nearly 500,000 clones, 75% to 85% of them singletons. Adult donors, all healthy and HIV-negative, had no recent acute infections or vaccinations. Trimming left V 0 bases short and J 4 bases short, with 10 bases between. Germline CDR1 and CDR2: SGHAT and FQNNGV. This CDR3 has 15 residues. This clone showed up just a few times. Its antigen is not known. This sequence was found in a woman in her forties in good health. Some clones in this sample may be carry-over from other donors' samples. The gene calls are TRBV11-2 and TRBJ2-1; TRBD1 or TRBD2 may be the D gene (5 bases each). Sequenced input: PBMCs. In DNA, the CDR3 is TGTGCCAGCAGCTTAGAGGGGACGGAATACAATGAGCAGTTCTTC. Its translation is CASSLEGTEYNEQFF.